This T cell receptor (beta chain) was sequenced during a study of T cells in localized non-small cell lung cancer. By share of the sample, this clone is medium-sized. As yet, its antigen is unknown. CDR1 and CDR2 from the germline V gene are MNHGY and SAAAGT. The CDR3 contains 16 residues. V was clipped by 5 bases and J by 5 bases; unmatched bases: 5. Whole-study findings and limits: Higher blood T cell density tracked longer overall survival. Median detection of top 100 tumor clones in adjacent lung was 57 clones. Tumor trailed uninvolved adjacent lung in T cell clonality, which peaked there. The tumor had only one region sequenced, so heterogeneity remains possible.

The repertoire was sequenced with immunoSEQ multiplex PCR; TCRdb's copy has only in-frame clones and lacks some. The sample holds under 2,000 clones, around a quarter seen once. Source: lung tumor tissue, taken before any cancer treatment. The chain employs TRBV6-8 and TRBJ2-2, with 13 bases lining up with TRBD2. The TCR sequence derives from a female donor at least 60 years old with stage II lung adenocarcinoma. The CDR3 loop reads CASSDGLAGETGELFF. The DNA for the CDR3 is TGTGCCAGCAGTGACGGACTAGCGGGAGAGACCGGGGAGCTGTTTTTT.